The following is a T cell receptor (beta chain) sequence with its context. No antigen is known for it. There are 15 residues in the CDR3. Trimming cost V 6 bases and J 0 bases, with 12 bases left between them. The V gene's germline CDR1 is WNHNN and CDR2 SYGVQD (reference sequence). Researchers ran the PCR with 60 Vbeta and 13 Jbeta primers. TCRdb's table, derived via immunoSEQ multiplex PCR, lists solely in-frame clones and lacks some. The sample shows some 110,000 clones, and over 2% sits with its ten largest clones. This record belongs to a study of cytomegalovirus exposure and HLA in healthy donors. Overall study results and limits: Most CMV-associated TCR beta chains were later found to appear HLA-restricted.

The chain joins TRBV10-1 to TRBJ1-3; D is unresolved. What was sequenced was PBMCs. The receptor was isolated from a man in his forties or fifties in good health and CMV-seronegative. The CDR3 nucleotides read TGCGCCAGCAGCGCCTCAGTCGCCTCTGGAAACACCATATATTTT. Protein: CASSASVASGNTIYF.